This TCR beta chain came from a study of T cell responses to AZD1222 COVID-19 vaccine. Study background: The study pooled second doses at about 4 or about 12 weeks. Study findings and constraints: Without day 14 samples, only post-peak T cell repertoires were studied. Reportedly, nearly half of unique spike TCRs recognized epitopes outside B.1.351/B.1.1.7 mutations.

Sequencing used immunoSEQ multiplex PCR; TCRdb keeps in-frame clones, though not all of them. The sample holds more than 95,000 clones, more than 85% seen once. In the case of this clone: The antigen is unknown.

The CDR3 totals 16 residues. From germline, CDR1 is SGHVS and CDR2 FQNEAQ. J lost 5 bases, V lost 2 bases, and 10 bases had no gene match. V is TRBV7-8 and J is TRBJ2-3; 7 nucleotides line up with TRBD2. Sequencing was performed on peripheral blood, taken on day 0 of AZD1222 vaccination. The clonotype originates from an adult in good health. The CDR3 protein is CASSLRTSGGQDTQYF. Written as DNA, the CDR3 is TGTGCCAGCAGCTTAAGGACTAGTGGTGGCCAAGATACGCAGTATTTT.